Listed here are 27 T cell receptor beta chains from one sample, sequenced in a study of blood T cell repertoires in COVID-19. Produced via immunoSEQ multiplex PCR; TCRdb's table is partial and in-frame only. The sample includes around 190,000 clones, more than 75% of them seen just once. Sequencing was performed on PBMCs or T cells enriched from blood (not recorded which). These receptors all come from a woman aged 45-65 years with acute COVID-19.

The chain has TRBV28 and TRBJ2-1; 10 bases match TRBD2. V trimming: 6 bases; J trimming: 5 bases; junction bases outside the gene matches: 10. The CDR3 runs to 16 residues. Germline V gene data show CDR1 as MDHEN and CDR2 as SYDVKM. The DNA for the CDR3 is TGTGCCAGCAGGCTACGTACTAGCGGGGTGGACAATGAGCAGTTCTTC. Its translation is CASRLRTSGVDNEQFF.

This chain uses TRBV27 with TRBJ1-2; possible D gene TRBD1, 5 bases. In germline, CDR1 is MNHEY, CDR2 SMNVEV (reference sequence). Trimming pared 6 bases from V and 3 bases from J, leaving 23 bases between. The CDR3 runs 17 residues. CDR3: CASRPMGYTGVDYGYTF. Here the CDR3 DNA reads TGTGCCAGCAGGCCAATGGGATATACGGGGGTGGACTATGGCTACACCTTC.

The chain employs TRBV10-3 and TRBJ2-3; weak D call: TRBD2 (5 bases). Germline V lookup: CDR1 ENHRY, CDR2 SYGVKD. CDR3 size: 16 residues. With 2 bases removed from V and 2 bases from J, the gap between germline ends came to 14 bases. The CDR3 DNA reads as TGTGCCATCAGTGAGCTCGGGGTTGCGAACACAGATACGCAGTATTTT. Protein sequence: CAISELGVANTDTQYF.

The J gene is TRBJ2-5, the V gene TRBV5-4; a weak D match, TRBD1 (6 bases). This CDR3 has 13 residues. Trimming took off 2 bases at V and 2 bases at J, with 7 bases between the two ends. Germline CDR1 reads SGHNT; CDR2 reads YYREEE (reference sequence). The chain's CDR3 is CASSLGGQETQYF. The CDR3 DNA reads as TGTGCCAGCAGCTTAGGGGGTCAAGAGACCCAGTACTTC.

The CDR3 sequence: CATSTTSTDTQYF. The CDR3 region has the DNA TGTGCCACCTCGACTACTAGCACAGATACGCAGTATTTT. V is TRBV27 and J is TRBJ2-3, with a weak D call TRBD2 (5 bases). Germline lookup yields CDR1 MNHEY and CDR2 SMNVEV (reference sequence). V lost 10 bases to trimming and J lost 0 bases, with 11 bases between them. This CDR3 region has 13 residues.

The V and J genes are TRBV5-6 and TRBJ2-5; 8 bases are shared with TRBD2. The V segment lost 2 bases and the J segment 3 bases; nucleotides outside the gene matches: 6. Germline values: CDR1 SGHDT, CDR2 YYEEEE. This CDR3 comprises 15 residues. CDR3 DNA: TGTGCCAGCAGCTTAAGAAGCGGGGGAAAAGAGACCCAGTACTTC. It translates to CASSLRSGGKETQYF.

The chain carries TRBV11-2 and TRBJ1-6, with D hard to call. The V end lost 5 bases, the J end lost 4 bases, and 9 bases lay between the germline ends. This CDR3 has 14 amino acids. Germline V lookup: CDR1 SGHAT, CDR2 FQNNGV. The CDR3 nucleotides read TGTGCCAGCAGCCCCCCTTATTATAATTCACCCCTCCACTTT. This gives the protein CASSPPYYNSPLHF.

V usage is TRBV27 and J usage is TRBJ1-1; 7 positions match TRBD1. The germline V gene has CDR1 MNHEY and CDR2 SMNVEV (reference sequence). V lost 6 bases and J lost 2; bases outside the gene matches: 6. The CDR3 is 14 residues long. CDR3 amino acids: CASRYRGPNTEAFF. In DNA, the CDR3 is TGTGCCAGCAGGTACAGGGGCCCTAACACTGAAGCTTTCTTT.

The chain is built from TRBV7-3 and TRBJ2-1; 7 bases agree with TRBD1. The CDR3 runs to 16 residues. From germline, CDR1 is SGHTA and CDR2 FQGTGA. V shed 2 bases, J shed 8 bases, and the junction held 12 bases outside the gene matches. CDR3 coding DNA: TGTGCCAGCAGCTTACGAGCCGGGACAGCCGGGGATGAGCAGTTCTTC. Protein: CASSLRAGTAGDEQFF.

The CDR3 is CASSLRVGGPGNTIYF. DNA for the CDR3: TGTGCCAGCAGTTTAAGGGTGGGGGGACCTGGAAACACCATATATTTT. The rearrangement links TRBV28 to TRBJ1-3, with a tentative D call TRBD1 (5 bases). From germline, CDR1 is MDHEN and CDR2 SYDVKM. Between the trimmed V and J ends, which lost 2 bases and 2 bases, there was a span of 13 bases. The CDR3 runs 16 residues.

The V gene is TRBV9, the J gene TRBJ2-5, with a possible D match to TRBD2 (6 bases). This CDR3 region has 15 residues. Trimming cost V 4 bases and J 5 bases, with 18 bases left between them. Germline CDR1 SGDLS, CDR2 YYNGEE. The CDR3 here is CASSTRGGFQETQYF. The DNA for the CDR3 is TGTGCCAGCAGCACGAGGGGAGGATTCCAGGAGACCCAGTACTTC. Complete variable domain (other parts from reference TRBV9 and TRBJ2-5): DSGVTQTPKHLITATGQRVTLRCSPRSGDLSVYWYQQSLDQGLQFLIQYYNGEERAKGNILERFSAQQFPDLHSELNLSSLELGDSALYFCASSTRGGFQETQYFGPGTRLLVL.

This chain links TRBV7-9 with TRBJ1-6; no clear D gene. Deletions cut 5 bases from V and 9 bases from J, with 14 bases between. This CDR3 has 14 amino acids. Germline CDR1 is SEHNR and CDR2 is FQNEAQ (reference sequence). CDR3 region: CASSPDNTVSPLHF. CDR3 DNA: TGTGCCAGCAGCCCAGACAATACGGTTTCACCCCTCCACTTT.

The chain couples TRBV27 to TRBJ1-1; the match to TRBD1 covers 9 bases. Germline V CDR1 and CDR2: MNHEY, SMNVEV (reference sequence). Unmatched junction bases numbered 8, after V lost 6 bases and J lost 3 bases. The CDR3 totals 15 residues. CDR3 nucleotide sequence: TGTGCCAGCAGCGACCCACAGGGGGCCTACACTGAAGCTTTCTTT. This encodes CASSDPQGAYTEAFF.

Here the CDR3 reads CASSTSGGAGDTQYF. In DNA form, the CDR3 reads TGCGCCAGCAGTACTAGCGGGGGGGCAGGAGATACGCAGTATTTT. This chain connects TRBV5-1 to TRBJ2-3; 13 positions agree with TRBD2. This CDR3 region has 15 residues. Germline CDR1 SGHRS, CDR2 YFSETQ. Trimming took 5 bases from V and 5 from J; bases not matched to a gene: 5.

The chain combines TRBV2 with TRBJ2-5; D perhaps matches TRBD2 (5 bases). V lost 8 bases and J lost 2, with 12 bases in between. From germline, CDR1 is SNHLY and CDR2 FYNNEI. The length of the CDR3 is 13 residues. The CDR3 nucleotides read TGTGCCAGCCTGGGAGCGGATCAAGAGACCCAGTACTTC. It encodes CASLGADQETQYF.

The sample holds one count of this clone. V is TRBV7-3 and J is TRBJ2-1; the D is unclear. V lost 2 bases to trimming and J lost 5 bases, with 10 bases between them. Germline V CDR1 and CDR2: SGHTA, FQGTGA. CDR3 size: 14 residues. The CDR3 nucleotides read TGTGCCAGCAGCTTATCGTGGCAACACAATGAGCAGTTCTTC. As protein: CASSLSWQHNEQFF.

V gene TRBV5-6 combines with J gene TRBJ1-5, with D possibly TRBD1 on 5 matching bases. Trimming removed 4 bases at V and 0 bases at J, with 20 bases between. This CDR3 comprises 18 residues. Per the germline V gene, CDR1 is SGHDT and CDR2 is YYEEEE. The CDR3 is CASSPGPGRGRSNQPQHF. The CDR3 DNA is TGTGCCAGCAGCCCGGGGCCAGGGAGGGGTCGTAGCAATCAGCCCCAGCATTTT.

The chain combines TRBV5-1 with TRBJ1-1; TRBD1 matches at 8 bases. With 4 bases clipped from V and 2 bases from J, the junction kept 7 bases outside the gene matches. CDR3 length: 15 residues. Germline-derived CDR1 and CDR2 are SGHRS and YFSETQ. The CDR3 spells CASSRNRGINTEAFF. CDR3 nucleotides: TGCGCCAGCAGCAGAAACAGGGGGATTAACACTGAAGCTTTCTTT. The full variable domain, its missing parts supplied by reference TRBV5-1 and TRBJ1-1, is KAGVTQTPRYLIKTRGQQVTLSCSPISGHRSVSWYQQTPGQGLQFLFEYFSETQRNKGNFPGRFSGRQFSNSRSEMNVSTLELGDSALYLCASSRNRGINTEAFFGQGTRLTVV.

This clone was found a few times. The gene calls are TRBV6-2 or TRBV6-3 and TRBJ2-3, with 10 bases matching TRBD2. V was clipped by 5 bases and J by 2 bases; unmatched bases: 10. The CDR3 loop spans 17 amino acids. Germline values: CDR1 MNHEY, CDR2 SVGEGT. For the CDR3, the DNA is TGTGCCAGCAGTAAGCCGATAGCGGGGGGTCCCACAGATACGCAGTATTTT. Amino acid sequence: CASSKPIAGGPTDTQYF.

This clone appeared a few times. The chain couples TRBV14 to TRBJ1-1, with D perhaps TRBD1 (5 bases). This CDR3 spans 14 amino acids. Germline V gene sequence: CDR1 SGHDN, CDR2 FVKESK. Trimming pared 4 bases from V and 3 bases from J, leaving 12 bases between. CDR3 DNA: TGTGCCAGCAGCCGGGGCCCGGGAGACACTGAAGCTTTCTTT. Encoded protein: CASSRGPGDTEAFF.

The table lists this clone with a few counts. This chain links TRBV27 with TRBJ1-2; D call uncertain. Trimming removed 5 bases from V and 0 bases from J, with 13 bases in between. The CDR3 covers 15 residues. CDR1 MNHEY and CDR2 SMNVEV come from the germline V gene (reference sequence). The CDR3 bases are TGTGCCAGCAGTATCCGTCTGAGTTCTAACTATGGCTACACCTTC. Translation gives CASSIRLSSNYGYTF.

The chain is built from TRBV20-1 and TRBJ1-5; D remains unclear. CDR1 and CDR2 (germline): DFQATT, SNEGSKA (reference sequence). The CDR3 loop spans 14 amino acids. V lost 3 bases, J lost 9 bases, and 18 bases lay in between. The CDR3 DNA is TGCAGTGCTAGTATCCCATTGGCAGATGGGCCCCAGCATTTT. Encoded protein: CSASIPLADGPQHF.

The V gene is TRBV28, the J gene TRBJ1-2; 9 bases map to TRBD1. CDR3 length equals 13 residues. Germline assignment: CDR1 MDHEN and CDR2 SYDVKM. Germline trimming cut 10 bases from V and 6 bases from J; bases unmatched to any gene: 9. As DNA, the CDR3 is TGTGCCACCGTGACAGGGGGGAAGGATGGCTACACCTTC. Protein product: CATVTGGKDGYTF.

The chain links TRBV5-6 to TRBJ2-2; the D gene is possibly TRBD1 (6 bases). Germline V gene sequence: CDR1 SGHDT, CDR2 YYEEEE. There are 16 residues in the CDR3. V lost 2 bases and J 6 bases, leaving 17 bases between the germline ends. In DNA, the CDR3 is TGTGCCAGCAGCTTATTAACAGGGTATCAGGCCGGGGAGCTGTTTTTT. Translating gives CASSLLTGYQAGELFF.

In DNA, the CDR3 is TGTGCCAGCAGGAACAACAGGGGGGATCAGCCCCAGCATTTT. Translation: CASRNNRGDQPQHF. The chain has TRBV6-5 and TRBJ1-5, with 8 bases identical to TRBD1. Trimming removed 6 bases from V and 5 bases from J; junction bases left unmatched: 6. The CDR3 length is 14 residues. Germline CDR1 MNHEY, CDR2 SVGAGI.

The CDR3 DNA sequence: TGTGCCAGCAGTTACCACCGGGGTAGGTCCTACGAGCAGTACGTC. This sequence encodes CASSYHRGRSYEQYV. The rearrangement uses TRBV6-2 or TRBV6-3 and TRBJ2-7; possibly TRBD2 for D (5 bases). Trimming stripped 2 bases from V and 1 base from J, with 12 bases between. There are 15 residues in the CDR3. Looked up from germline, CDR1 is MNHEY and CDR2 is SVGEGT.

The chain combines TRBV5-4 with TRBJ1-4; TRBD1 aligns across 9 bases. Trimming cost V 3 bases and J 0 bases; bases outside gene matches: 3. CDR1 SGHNT and CDR2 YYREEE come from the germline V gene (reference sequence). The CDR3 extends over 16 amino acids. CDR3 region: CASSSGQGATNEKLFF. The CDR3 coding sequence is TGTGCCAGCAGCTCGGGACAGGGAGCAACTAATGAAAAACTGTTTTTT.